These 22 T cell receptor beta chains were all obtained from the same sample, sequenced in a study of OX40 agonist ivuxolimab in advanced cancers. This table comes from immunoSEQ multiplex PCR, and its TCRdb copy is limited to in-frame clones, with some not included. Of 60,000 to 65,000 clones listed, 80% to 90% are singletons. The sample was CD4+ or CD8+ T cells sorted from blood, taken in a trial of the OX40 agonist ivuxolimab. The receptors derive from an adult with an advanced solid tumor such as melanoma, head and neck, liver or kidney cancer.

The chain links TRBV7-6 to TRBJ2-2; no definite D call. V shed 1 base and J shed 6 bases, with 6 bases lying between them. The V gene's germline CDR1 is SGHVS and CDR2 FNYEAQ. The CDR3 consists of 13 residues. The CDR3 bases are TGTGCCAGCAGCTTAGTATATTCCGGGGAGCTGTTTTTT. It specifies CASSLVYSGELFF. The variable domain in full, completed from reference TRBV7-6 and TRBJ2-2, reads GAGVSQSPRYKVTKRGQDVALRCDPISGHVSLYWYRQALGQGPEFLTYFNYEAQQDKSGLPNDRFSAERPEGSISTLTIQRTEQRDSAMYRCASSLVYSGELFFGEGSRLTVL.

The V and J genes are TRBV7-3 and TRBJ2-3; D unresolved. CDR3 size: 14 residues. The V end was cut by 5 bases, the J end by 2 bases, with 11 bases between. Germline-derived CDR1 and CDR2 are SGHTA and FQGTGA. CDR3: CASSLRPVTDTQYF. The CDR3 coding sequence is TGTGCCAGCAGCCTCCGGCCCGTCACAGATACGCAGTATTTT.

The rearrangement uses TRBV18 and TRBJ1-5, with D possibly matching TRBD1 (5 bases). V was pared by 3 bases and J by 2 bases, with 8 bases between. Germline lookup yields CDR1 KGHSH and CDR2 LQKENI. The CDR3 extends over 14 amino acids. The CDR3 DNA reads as TGTGCCAGCTCACCGGTAGGGGGCAATCAGCCCCAGCATTTT. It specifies CASSPVGGNQPQHF.

In nucleotides, the CDR3 is TGTGCCAGCAGCTTGGGGTCAAGCGGTCAGCCCCAGCATTTT. This codes for CASSLGSSGQPQHF. This chain connects TRBV5-6 to TRBJ1-5; D is unresolved. This CDR3 has 14 residues. The germline CDR1 and CDR2 sequences are SGHDT and YYEEEE. V lost 0 bases and J lost 6, with 10 bases in between.

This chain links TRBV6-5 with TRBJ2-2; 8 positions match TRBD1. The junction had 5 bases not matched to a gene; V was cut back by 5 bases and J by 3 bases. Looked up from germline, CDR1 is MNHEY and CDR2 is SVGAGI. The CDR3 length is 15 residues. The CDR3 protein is CASSPGQVDTGELFF. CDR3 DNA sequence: TGTGCCAGCAGTCCGGGACAGGTGGACACCGGGGAGCTGTTTTTT.

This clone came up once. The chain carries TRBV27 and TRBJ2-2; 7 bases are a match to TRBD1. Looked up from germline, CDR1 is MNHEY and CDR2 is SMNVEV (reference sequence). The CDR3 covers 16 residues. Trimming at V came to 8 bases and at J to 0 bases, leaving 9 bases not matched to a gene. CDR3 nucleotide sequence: TGTGCCAGCCAGACTGTGACAGGGACGAACACCGGGGAGCTGTTTTTT. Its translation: CASQTVTGTNTGELFF.

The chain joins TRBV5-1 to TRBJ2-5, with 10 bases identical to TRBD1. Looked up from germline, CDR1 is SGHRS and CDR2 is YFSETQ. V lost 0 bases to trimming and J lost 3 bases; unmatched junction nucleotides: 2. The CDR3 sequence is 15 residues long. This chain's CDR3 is CASSLEGTGEETQYF. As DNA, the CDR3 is TGCGCCAGCAGCTTGGAGGGGACAGGGGAAGAGACCCAGTACTTC.

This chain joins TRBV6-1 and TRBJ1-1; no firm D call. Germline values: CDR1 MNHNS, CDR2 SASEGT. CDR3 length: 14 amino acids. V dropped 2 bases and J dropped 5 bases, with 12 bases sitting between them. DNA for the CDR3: TGTGCCAGCAGTGAAAGAAAGGGTCGGACTGAAGCTTTCTTT. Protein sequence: CASSERKGRTEAFF.

The CDR3 DNA reads TGTGCCAGTTTGTCAGGGGATAAAGGTTACAATGAGCAGTTCTTC. Amino acid sequence: CASLSGDKGYNEQFF. The rearrangement joins TRBV28 to TRBJ2-1; possible D gene TRBD1, 6 bases. The V and J ends lost 9 bases and 4 bases respectively, with 19 bases between them. The germline V gene has CDR1 MDHEN and CDR2 SYDVKM. The CDR3 runs 15 residues. Using reference TRBV28 and TRBJ2-1 for the parts outside the CDR3, the full variable domain is DVKVTQSSRYLVKRTGEKVFLECVQDMDHENMFWYRQDPGLGLRLIYFSYDVKMKEKGDIPEGYSVSREKKERFSLILESASTNQTSMYLCASLSGDKGYNEQFFGPGTRLTVL.

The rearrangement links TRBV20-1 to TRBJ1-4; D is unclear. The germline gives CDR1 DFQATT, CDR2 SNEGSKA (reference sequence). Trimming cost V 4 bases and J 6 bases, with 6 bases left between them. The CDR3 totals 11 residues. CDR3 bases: TGCAGTGCTATTTGGGATGAAAAACTGTTTTTT. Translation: CSAIWDEKLFF.

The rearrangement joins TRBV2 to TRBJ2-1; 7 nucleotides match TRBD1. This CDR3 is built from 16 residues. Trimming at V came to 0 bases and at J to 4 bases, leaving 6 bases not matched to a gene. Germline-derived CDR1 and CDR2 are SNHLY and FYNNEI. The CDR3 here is CASSEARDSGYNEQFF. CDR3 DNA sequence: TGTGCCAGCAGTGAAGCACGGGACAGTGGATACAATGAGCAGTTCTTC.

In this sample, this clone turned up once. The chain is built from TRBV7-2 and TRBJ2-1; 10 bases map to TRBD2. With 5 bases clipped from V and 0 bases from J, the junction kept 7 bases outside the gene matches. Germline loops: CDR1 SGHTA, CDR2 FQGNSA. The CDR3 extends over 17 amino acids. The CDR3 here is CASSQRASGSSYNEQFF. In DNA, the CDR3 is TGTGCCAGCAGCCAACGGGCTAGCGGGAGCTCCTACAATGAGCAGTTCTTC.

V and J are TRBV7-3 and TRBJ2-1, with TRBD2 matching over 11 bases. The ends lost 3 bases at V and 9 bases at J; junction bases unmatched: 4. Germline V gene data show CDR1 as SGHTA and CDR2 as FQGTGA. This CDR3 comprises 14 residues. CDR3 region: CASSFSGRATEQFF. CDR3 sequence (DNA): TGTGCCAGCAGCTTTAGCGGGAGGGCCACTGAGCAGTTCTTC.

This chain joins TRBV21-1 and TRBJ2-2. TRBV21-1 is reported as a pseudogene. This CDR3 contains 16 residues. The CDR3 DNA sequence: TGTGCCAGCAGCAAAGCGGAAGGACCCAACACCGGGGAGCTGTTTTTT. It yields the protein CASSKAEGPNTGELFF.

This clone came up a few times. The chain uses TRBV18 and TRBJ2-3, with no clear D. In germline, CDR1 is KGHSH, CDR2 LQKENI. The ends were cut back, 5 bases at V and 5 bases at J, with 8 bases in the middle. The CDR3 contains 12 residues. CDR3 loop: CASSGGRDTQYF. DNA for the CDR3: TGTGCCAGCTCAGGTGGGCGAGATACGCAGTATTTT.

CDR3 in DNA: TGTGCCAGCAGTCTCTCAGGACTAGCGGGAGCCGGGGAGCTGTTTTTT. Encoded protein: CASSLSGLAGAGELFF. This chain links TRBV2 with TRBJ2-2; 13 bases map to TRBD2. Trimming removed 5 bases from V and 6 bases from J; junction bases left unmatched: 6. Germline CDR1 SNHLY, CDR2 FYNNEI. The CDR3 consists of 16 residues.

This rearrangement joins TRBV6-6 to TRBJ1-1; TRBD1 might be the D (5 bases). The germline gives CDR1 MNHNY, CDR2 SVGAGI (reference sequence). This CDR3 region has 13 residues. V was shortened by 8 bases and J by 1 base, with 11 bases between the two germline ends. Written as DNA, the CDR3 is TGTGCCAGCCTACGACAGACGAACACTGAAGCTTTCTTT. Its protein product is CASLRQTNTEAFF.

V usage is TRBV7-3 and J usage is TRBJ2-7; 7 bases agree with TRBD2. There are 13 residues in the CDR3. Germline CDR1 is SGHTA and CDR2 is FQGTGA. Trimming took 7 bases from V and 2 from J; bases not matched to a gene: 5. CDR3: CASTGGSPYEQYF. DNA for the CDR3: TGTGCCAGCACTGGCGGGAGCCCCTACGAGCAGTACTTC.

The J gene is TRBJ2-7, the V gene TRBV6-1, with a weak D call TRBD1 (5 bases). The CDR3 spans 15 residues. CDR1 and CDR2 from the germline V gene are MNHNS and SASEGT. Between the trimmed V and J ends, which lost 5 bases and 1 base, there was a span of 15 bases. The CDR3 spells CASSRGGDGSYEQYF. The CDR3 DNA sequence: TGTGCCAGCAGTAGGGGTGGGGATGGATCCTACGAGCAGTACTTC.

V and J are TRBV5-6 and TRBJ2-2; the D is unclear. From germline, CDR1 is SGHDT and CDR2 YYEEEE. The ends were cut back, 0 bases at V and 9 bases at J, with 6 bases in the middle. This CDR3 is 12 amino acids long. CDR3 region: CASSLGPWELFF. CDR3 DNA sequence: TGTGCCAGCAGCTTGGGACCCTGGGAGCTGTTTTTT.

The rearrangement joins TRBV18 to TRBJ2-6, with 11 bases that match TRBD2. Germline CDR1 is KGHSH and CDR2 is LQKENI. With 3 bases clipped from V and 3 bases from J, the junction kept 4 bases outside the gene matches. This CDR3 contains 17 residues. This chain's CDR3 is CASSPASGRSGANVLTF. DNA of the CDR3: TGTGCCAGCTCACCCGCTAGCGGGAGGAGTGGGGCCAACGTCCTGACTTTC.

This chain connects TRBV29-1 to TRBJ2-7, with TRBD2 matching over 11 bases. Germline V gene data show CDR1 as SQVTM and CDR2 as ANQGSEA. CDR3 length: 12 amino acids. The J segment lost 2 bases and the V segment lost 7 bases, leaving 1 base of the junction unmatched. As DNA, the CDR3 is TGCAGCGCGGGACTAGCGGCCTACGAGCAGTACTTC. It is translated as CSAGLAAYEQYF.